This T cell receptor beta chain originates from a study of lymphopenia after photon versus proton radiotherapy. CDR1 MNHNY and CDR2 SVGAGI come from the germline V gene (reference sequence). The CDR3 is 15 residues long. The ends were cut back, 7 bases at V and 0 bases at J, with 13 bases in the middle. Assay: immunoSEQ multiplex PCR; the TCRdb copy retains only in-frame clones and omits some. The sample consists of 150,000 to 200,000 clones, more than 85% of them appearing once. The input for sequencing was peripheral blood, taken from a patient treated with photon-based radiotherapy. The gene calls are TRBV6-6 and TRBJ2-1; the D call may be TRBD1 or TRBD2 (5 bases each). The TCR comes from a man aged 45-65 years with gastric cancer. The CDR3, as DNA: TGTGCCAGCATCTCCGGGGCGATCTCCTACAATGAGCAGTTCTTC. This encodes CASISGAISYNEQFF.